This TCR beta chain was documented in a study of a mutant IDH1 vaccine in newly diagnosed glioma. About the study: Vaccine administration was initiated 4-6 weeks following radiotherapy alone, or with temozolomide cycles. Regarding the study as a whole: The authors found pseudoprogression apparently unrelated to changes in top peripheral T cell clonotypes.

The CDR3 extends over 17 amino acids. Germline CDR1 is LNHDA and CDR2 is SQIVND (reference sequence). Trimming cost V 7 bases and J 0 bases; bases outside gene matches: 12. Repertoires were generated with immunoSEQ multiplex PCR, while TCRdb's copy carries only in-frame clones and drops some. The profile shows tens of thousands of clones, roughly four fifths of them singletons. About this clone: Its specificity is not known.

Sample time point: week 5, during vaccination. Mutant IDH1 20-mer peptide, at 300 ug, made up each vaccine dose, with topical imiquimod. This sequence originates from a woman between 45 and 60 years old with glioma. The chain employs TRBV19 and TRBJ1-1, with TRBD1 identical over 9 bases. Material: PBMCs, obtained from a glioma patient whose treatment included an IDH1 peptide vaccine. The CDR3 DNA reads TGTGCCAGTACCCCCACAGGGGGCCTAATTATGAACACTGAAGCTTTCTTT. Translated: CASTPTGGLIMNTEAFF.